The 29 T cell receptor beta chains reported below all come from one sample, sequenced in a study of blood T cells in healthy people across ages. It was with a sample-barcoded 5' primer and a J-beta primer mix that a second PCR of roughly 7 to 12 cycles was run. One entry per CDR3 protein results from TCRdb running MiXCR on the 5' RACE reads. In the table there are approximately 680,000 distinct CDR3 sequences, 32% of which are singletons. Sample: blood. The source is an elderly woman in good health.

As for this clonotype: With a much larger clone just one base away, this may be a read error. The gene calls are TRBV20-1 and TRBJ2-5, with 9 bases lining up with TRBD1. The CDR3 loop spans 17 amino acids. Per the germline V gene, CDR1 is DFQATT and CDR2 is SNEGSKA (reference sequence). CDR3 residues: CSARDRGGTGPQETQDF. In DNA, the CDR3 is TGCAGTGCTAGAGATCGAGGGGGGACAGGGCCCCAAGAGACCCAGGACTTC.

This clonotype was counted only a few times. This rearrangement joins TRBV30 to TRBJ2-2, with D unclear. V was pared by 4 bases and J by 5 bases, with 5 bases between. The CDR3 contains 11 residues. CDR1 is GTSNPN, CDR2 SVGIG, per germline (reference sequence). CDR3 loop: CAWTETGELFF. In DNA form, the CDR3 reads TGTGCCTGGACCGAAACCGGGGAGCTGTTTTTT.

The J gene is TRBJ2-3, the V gene TRBV12-3 or TRBV12-4; D ambiguous. This CDR3 spans 14 amino acids. Trimming removed 5 bases from V and 13 bases from J, with 22 bases in between. CDR3 residues: CASSANVSADVEYF. For the CDR3, the DNA is TGTGCCAGCAGTGCGAACGTGAGCGCAGATGTGGAGTATTTT.

CDR3 sequence reads: CASSSLTSVSSYNEQFF. DNA for the CDR3: TGTGCCAGCAGTTCTTTGACTAGCGTAAGCTCCTACAATGAGCAGTTCTTC. The chain has TRBV12-3 or TRBV12-4 and TRBJ2-1, with 8 bases identical to TRBD2. V trimming: 4 bases; J trimming: 0 bases; junction bases outside the gene matches: 8. The CDR3 totals 17 residues.

This clonotype was recorded at least ten times. CDR3 sequence: CASGRVRETQYF. CDR3 in DNA: TGTGCCAGCGGCAGGGTGAGGGAGACCCAGTACTTC. The chain links TRBV2 to TRBJ2-5; tentative D call: TRBD1 (5 bases). Germline CDR1 SNHLY, CDR2 FYNNEI. The CDR3 loop spans 12 amino acids. With 8 bases removed from V and 5 bases from J, the gap between germline ends came to 12 bases.

The sample holds many counts of this clonotype. The genes are TRBV7-9 and TRBJ1-1; possibly TRBD1 for D (6 bases). The V gene's germline CDR1 is SEHNR and CDR2 FQNEAQ (reference sequence). The V end lost 4 bases, the J end lost 3 bases, and 9 bases lay between the germline ends. The CDR3 runs 13 residues. The CDR3 loop reads CASSSRQDTEAFF. The CDR3 DNA sequence: TGTGCCAGCAGCTCGAGACAGGACACTGAAGCTTTCTTT. Supplemented by reference TRBV7-9 and TRBJ1-1, the full variable domain reads DTGVSQNPRHKITKRGQNVTFRCDPISEHNRLYWYRQTLGQGPEFLTYFQNEAQLEKSRLLSDRFSAERPKGSFSTLEIQRTEQGDSAMYLCASSSRQDTEAFFGQGTRLTVV.

This clonotype occurred once. A much larger clone differs from this one at a single base, so this may be a read error. J is TRBJ1-2 and V is TRBV5-1; D is undetermined. Germline values: CDR1 SGHRS, CDR2 YFSETQ. This CDR3 comprises 13 residues. Trimming removed 1 base from V and 6 bases from J, with 10 bases in between. Written as DNA, the CDR3 is TGCGCCAGCAGCTTGAGGGCAGGCCATGGCTACACCTTC. Protein product: CASSLRAGHGYTF.

The J gene is TRBJ2-2, the V gene TRBV6-1; 13 bases align to TRBD2. J lost 3 bases, V lost 5 bases, and 9 bases had no gene match. The CDR3 spans 18 residues. The germline CDR1 and CDR2 sequences are MNHNS and SASEGT. The CDR3: CASSRLTSGGAHTGELFF. The CDR3 DNA reads TGTGCCAGCAGTCGACTTACTAGCGGGGGGGCTCACACCGGGGAGCTGTTTTTT.

This clonotype showed up just a few times. V usage is TRBV2 and J usage is TRBJ1-2; D is possibly TRBD1 (5 bases). The length of the CDR3 is 10 residues. Germline loops: CDR1 SNHLY, CDR2 FYNNEI. V shed 8 bases and J shed 8 bases, with 9 bases lying between them. The CDR3 loop is CASGDGGYTF. The CDR3 coding sequence is TGTGCCAGCGGGGACGGAGGCTACACCTTC.

The V gene is TRBV2, the J gene TRBJ2-2, with D maybe TRBD2 (5 bases). V shed 4 bases and J shed 8 bases, with 11 bases lying between them. From germline, CDR1 is SNHLY and CDR2 FYNNEI. This CDR3 contains 13 residues. Written as DNA, the CDR3 is TGTGCCAGCAGTGTGGCTAGCTGGGGGGAGCTGTTTTTT. This encodes CASSVASWGELFF. Full variable domain (outside the CDR3, taken from reference TRBV2 and TRBJ2-2): EPEVTQTPSHQVTQMGQEVILRCVPISNHLYFYWYRQILGQKVEFLVSFYNNEISEKSEIFDDQFSVERPDGSNFTLKIRSTKLEDSAMYFCASSVASWGELFFGEGSRLTVL.

The genes are TRBV30 and TRBJ2-5, with D possibly matching TRBD2 (5 bases). The CDR3 is 13 amino acids. The germline V and J ends were trimmed by 3 bases and 5 bases, with 13 bases remaining between them. Per germline, CDR1 GTSNPN and CDR2 SVGIG (reference sequence). CDR3 bases: TGTGCCTGGAGGGTCACCCCGGGGGAGACCCAGTACTTC. Residues: CAWRVTPGETQYF.

This clonotype was detected many times. The chain employs TRBV6-2 or TRBV6-3 and TRBJ2-1; D remains unclear. The CDR3 loop spans 15 amino acids. V was shortened by 8 bases and J by 7 bases, with 21 bases between the two germline ends. The germline gives CDR1 MNHEY, CDR2 SVGEGT. CDR3 loop: CASVRTELQSNEQFF. DNA of the CDR3: TGTGCCAGCGTTAGGACGGAGCTACAATCTAATGAGCAGTTCTTC.

In this sample, this clonotype turned up many times. V gene TRBV5-8 combines with J gene TRBJ1-2; D is perhaps TRBD1 (6 bases). This CDR3 has 14 residues. Between the trimmed V and J ends, which lost 2 bases and 5 bases, there was a span of 13 bases. The V gene's germline CDR1 is SGHTS and CDR2 YDEGEE. Written as DNA, the CDR3 is TGTGCCAGCAGCTTTACAGGGCCATTTTATGGCTACACCTTC. Its protein product is CASSFTGPFYGYTF.

This clonotype was recorded many times. The V gene is TRBV10-3, the J gene TRBJ2-5; no clear D. The length of the CDR3 is 12 residues. V lost 2 bases to trimming and J lost 1 base, with 2 bases between them. The germline CDR1 and CDR2 sequences are ENHRY and SYGVKD. The CDR3 DNA reads as TGTGCCATCAGTGAGCCCCAAGAGACCCAGTACTTC. Protein sequence: CAISEPQETQYF.

This clonotype was picked up a small number of times. The V call is TRBV4-2, the J call TRBJ1-5, with TRBD1 matching 8 bases. The V gene end was trimmed by 0 bases and the J gene end by 7 bases; junction bases not matched to a gene: 8. The CDR3 has 16 residues. CDR1 is LGHNA, CDR2 YNFKEQ, per germline. This CDR3 is CASSQEGTGAGQPQHF. CDR3 coding DNA: TGTGCCAGCAGCCAAGAGGGGACAGGAGCCGGACAGCCCCAGCATTTT.

This clonotype has ten or more counts. V gene TRBV3-1 combines with J gene TRBJ2-5; D is unclear. The CDR3 has 14 amino acids. Germline V CDR1 and CDR2: LGHDT, YNNKEL (reference sequence). V was pared by 3 bases and J by 3 bases, with 11 bases between. CDR3 amino acids: CASSHMGSEETQYF. In DNA, the CDR3 is TGTGCCAGCAGCCATATGGGATCCGAAGAGACCCAGTACTTC.

In this sample, this clonotype turned up many times. The V call is TRBV20-1, the J call TRBJ2-5; TRBD2 matches at 8 bases. The CDR3 consists of 15 residues. V was pared by 3 bases and J by 3 bases, with 9 bases of the junction left unmatched. Germline CDR1 reads DFQATT; CDR2 reads SNEGSKA (reference sequence). DNA of the CDR3: TGCAGTGCTAGGGAGCCGGGACTAGTAAAAGAGACCCAGTACTTC. Translating it yields CSAREPGLVKETQYF.

The rearrangement uses TRBV5-4 and TRBJ2-3; 8 bases fit TRBD2. The CDR3 is 12 residues long. CDR1 and CDR2 (germline): SGHNT, YYREEE (reference sequence). V dropped 3 bases and J dropped 9; count of bases not matched to a gene: 3. In DNA, the CDR3 is TGTGCCAGCAGCTCCGGGACTAGGACGCAGTATTTT. As protein: CASSSGTRTQYF.

The chain uses TRBV18 and TRBJ2-5, with D perhaps TRBD1 (5 bases). Germline CDR1 KGHSH, CDR2 LQKENI. The CDR3 is 13 residues long. Trimming took 2 bases from V and 2 from J, leaving 6 bases between them. CDR3 loop: CASSPNRQETQYF. CDR3 sequence (DNA): TGTGCCAGCTCACCAAACAGGCAAGAGACCCAGTACTTC.

Ten or more counts support this clonotype. This sequence joins TRBV3-1 and TRBJ2-5; possible D gene TRBD1, 6 bases. The CDR3 runs to 15 residues. Looked up from germline, CDR1 is LGHDT and CDR2 is YNNKEL (reference sequence). The ends were cut back, 2 bases at V and 2 bases at J, with 12 bases in the middle. The CDR3 spells CASSQYQGYQETQYF. CDR3 coding DNA: TGTGCCAGCAGCCAATACCAGGGGTATCAAGAGACCCAGTACTTC.

The genes are TRBV29-1 and TRBJ2-1; 7 bases align to TRBD1. Germline V gene data show CDR1 as SQVTM and CDR2 as ANQGSEA. The V segment lost 7 bases and the J segment 5 bases; nucleotides outside the gene matches: 8. The CDR3 covers 13 residues. The CDR3 DNA follows: TGCAGCGCAGAAAGGACAGGCAACAATGAGCAGTTCTTC. This gives the protein CSAERTGNNEQFF.

Concerning this clonotype itself: This is likely a read error, given that the CDR3 carries no conserved phenylalanine or tryptophan at its end. The genes are TRBV29-1 and TRBJ2-1, with 10 nucleotides matching TRBD2. Germline lookup yields CDR1 SQVTM and CDR2 ANQGSEA. The CDR3 has 14 residues. CDR3 sequence (DNA): TGCGGCGTTGATACTAGCGGGATGTACAATGAGCAGTTCTCC. Translation: CGVDTSGMYNEQFS.

The J gene is TRBJ2-2, the V gene TRBV15; 9 bases match TRBD1. The CDR3 has 16 residues. V shed 6 bases and J 2 bases; nucleotides not matched to a gene: 7. Germline loops: CDR1 LNHNV, CDR2 YYDKDF (reference sequence). CDR3 coding DNA: TGTGCCACCAGGAAGCCGGGACAGGGTAACACCGGGGAGCTGTTTTTT. Translating it yields CATRKPGQGNTGELFF. Supplemented by reference TRBV15 and TRBJ2-2, the full variable domain reads DAMVIQNPRYQVTQFGKPVTLSCSQTLNHNVMYWYQQKSSQAPKLLFHYYDKDFNNEADTPDNFQSRRPNTSFCFLDIRSPGLGDTAMYLCATRKPGQGNTGELFFGEGSRLTVL.

Many counts were recorded for this clonotype. The V call is TRBV2, the J call TRBJ2-3, with 8 positions matching TRBD2. The germline gives CDR1 SNHLY, CDR2 FYNNEI. Trimming at V came to 1 base and at J to 4 bases, leaving 1 base not matched to a gene. This CDR3 region has 14 residues. The CDR3, as DNA: TGTGCCAGCAGTGAAGTTAGCGGGGCAGATACGCAGTATTTT. This sequence encodes CASSEVSGADTQYF. The full variable domain, in which reference TRBV2 and TRBJ2-3 provide the parts outside the CDR3, is EPEVTQTPSHQVTQMGQEVILRCVPISNHLYFYWYRQILGQKVEFLVSFYNNEISEKSEIFDDQFSVERPDGSNFTLKIRSTKLEDSAMYFCASSEVSGADTQYFGPGTRLTVL.

This clonotype was counted at least ten times. CDR3 DNA sequence: TGTGCCAGCAGTTTAAAGCGAGAGACCCAGTACTTC. It translates to CASSLKRETQYF. The chain couples TRBV12-3 or TRBV12-4 to TRBJ2-5; D is undetermined. This CDR3 has 12 residues. Between the trimmed V and J ends, which lost 2 bases and 4 bases, there was a span of 5 bases.

In its sample, this clonotype was seen many times. The J gene is TRBJ2-1, the V gene TRBV7-2; D possibly matches TRBD1 or TRBD2 (5 bases each). V gave up 6 bases and J gave up 7 bases, with 13 bases separating them. CDR3 length equals 13 residues. Germline CDR1 is SGHTA and CDR2 is FQGNSA. The CDR3 protein is CASSSQGGNEQFF. In nucleotides, the CDR3 is TGTGCCAGCAGTTCCCAGGGCGGGAATGAGCAGTTCTTC.

Concerning this clonotype itself: A much more abundant neighbour one base away suggests this may be a read error. The rearrangement uses TRBV5-1 and TRBJ2-1; unclear D gene. Trimming shortened V by 4 bases and J by 13 bases, and 12 bases separated the two germline ends. The CDR3 has 11 amino acids. Per the germline V gene, CDR1 is SGHRS and CDR2 is YFSETQ. The CDR3 reads CASSLQAVQFF. DNA for the CDR3: TGCGCCAGCAGCCTTCAGGCAGTCCAGTTCTTC.

This clonotype occurred many times. The rearrangement uses TRBV24-1 and TRBJ2-1; D might be TRBD1 or TRBD2, each matching 6 bases. V shed 1 base and J shed 0 bases, with 9 bases lying between them. Germline loops: CDR1 KGHDR, CDR2 SFDVKD. The CDR3 is 16 amino acids. CDR3 nucleotides: TGTGCCACCAGTGATTTAAAGGGGGGCTCCTACAATGAGCAGTTCTTC. Translating it yields CATSDLKGGSYNEQFF.

This clonotype was seen repeatedly, ten times or more. The V gene is TRBV5-1, the J gene TRBJ2-3; perhaps TRBD2 as D (6 bases). The CDR3 extends over 15 amino acids. The V end was cut by 5 bases, the J end by 4 bases, with 17 bases between. Per germline, CDR1 SGHRS and CDR2 YFSETQ. CDR3 coding DNA: TGCGCCAGCAGTTCGGGGCTACAGCGGGCAGATACGCAGTATTTT. Translation gives CASSSGLQRADTQYF. Using reference TRBV5-1 and TRBJ2-3 for the parts outside the CDR3, the full variable domain is KAGVTQTPRYLIKTRGQQVTLSCSPISGHRSVSWYQQTPGQGLQFLFEYFSETQRNKGNFPGRFSGRQFSNSRSEMNVSTLELGDSALYLCASSSGLQRADTQYFGPGTRLTVL.